This is a list of T cell receptor beta chains from one sample in a study of blood T cells in healthy people across ages. A single record per CDR3 protein comes from TCRdb applying MiXCR to the 5' RACE reads. The sample includes fewer than 1.5 million distinct CDR3 sequences, around 39% of them seen just once. Sequencing was done on a sample of blood. The origin of the receptors is a woman under 30 in good health. Both conserved end residues are trimmed from each CDR3.

ASSTLAPDSYNEQF | TRBV6-1 | 14 | TRBJ2-1
ASTLNRAAEQF | TRBV6-5 | 11 | TRBJ2-1
ASSELDRSYNEQF | TRBV6-1 | 13 | TRBJ2-1
ASSLARPQGNQPQH | TRBV12-3/TRBV12-4 | 14 | TRBJ1-5
SASPTGVHEQF | TRBV20-1 | 11 | TRBJ2-1
SVARQGLNEQY | TRBV29-1 | 11 | TRBJ2-7
ASRPSGQGNNEQF | TRBV6-5 | 13 | TRBJ2-1
ASSEAFESEQF | TRBV2 | 11 | TRBJ2-1
ASSVGSSGGGNEQF | TRBV9 | 14 | TRBJ2-1
ASSFPTSGGARTDTQY | TRBV28 | 16 | TRBJ2-3
ASALNEKLF | TRBV3-1 | 9 | TRBJ1-4
ASKRERSTEAF | TRBV19 | 11 | TRBJ1-1
SARGGLAANEQF | TRBV20-1 | 12 | TRBJ2-1
ASSRLAGVVDTQY | TRBV6-5 | 13 | TRBJ2-3
AISGAGFETQY | TRBV10-3 | 11 | TRBJ2-5
ASRVSLSQNTEAF | TRBV5-1 | 13 | TRBJ1-1
ASSLNSFSTEAF | TRBV5-1 | 12 | TRBJ1-1
ASSSPSAGVKYEQY | TRBV27 | 14 | TRBJ2-7
ASSLLGTGGTGELF | TRBV27 | 14 | TRBJ2-2
ASSSTTGLAGSSYSEQF | TRBV5-1 | 17 | TRBJ2-1
ASRRLSTDTQY | TRBV5-1 | 11 | TRBJ2-3
SARGAGSSYEQY | TRBV20-1 | 12 | TRBJ2-7
ARSLRLAGNTDTQY | TRBV7-2 | 14 | TRBJ2-3
SAREPGLANEQY | TRBV20-1 | 12 | TRBJ2-7
ASSFSGLARNGNEQF | TRBV9 | 15 | TRBJ2-1
SAIDKPAHNQPQH | TRBV20-1 | 13 | TRBJ1-5
ASSEEVWGNYGYT | TRBV6-1 | 13 | TRBJ1-2
ATSREEAEDIQY | TRBV15 | 12 | TRBJ2-4
ASSDSSGTYNEQF | TRBV6-4 | 13 | TRBJ2-1
ATSSGPDLYGYT | TRBV15 | 12 | TRBJ1-2
SVERDRGCEQY | TRBV29-1 | 11 | TRBJ2-7
SARATGGNQPQH | TRBV20-1 | 12 | TRBJ1-5
ATGLSSVEQF | TRBV5-5 | 10 | TRBJ2-1
ASGQGPTDTQY | TRBV3-1 | 11 | TRBJ2-3
ASRPDRVNEQY | TRBV12-3/TRBV12-4 | 11 | TRBJ2-7
SASSAGGNTGELF | TRBV20-1 | 13 | TRBJ2-2
ASSSTRQGAYYEQF | TRBV27 | 14 | TRBJ2-1
ASSVTVLNYGYT | TRBV5-8 | 12 | TRBJ1-2
ASSPRGSGKENIQY | TRBV18 | 14 | TRBJ2-4
AISESPGQGYRDEQY | TRBV10-3 | 15 | TRBJ2-5
ASSVSSASGVQETQY | TRBV9 | 15 | TRBJ2-5
SGRVGLAASTDTQY | TRBV29-1 | 14 | TRBJ2-3
ATSDFTGGTDTQY | TRBV24-1 | 13 | TRBJ2-3
ASSFSGVQYSNQPQH | TRBV12-3/TRBV12-4 | 15 | TRBJ1-5
AIPGPSYNEQF | TRBV15 | 11 | TRBJ2-1
ASSIARGAEQF | TRBV12-3/TRBV12-4 | 11 | TRBJ2-1
ASSYRGGQETQY | TRBV6-5 | 12 | TRBJ2-5
ASSQVLGASLNTQY | TRBV4-1 | 14 | TRBJ2-3
ASSWDRGRSDGYT | TRBV12-3/TRBV12-4 | 13 | TRBJ1-2
ASSELAGPGSEQF | TRBV2 | 13 | TRBJ2-1
SARGDSSGANVLT | TRBV20-1 | 13 | TRBJ2-6
SVEGDRGIDEQY | TRBV29-1 | 12 | TRBJ2-7
ASSDLPGQGELTQY | TRBV2 | 14 | TRBJ2-3
ASSLSFRDPTYEQY | TRBV5-1 | 14 | TRBJ2-7
SGGPSTDTQY | TRBV29-1 | 10 | TRBJ2-3
SASPGVEQY | TRBV20-1 | 9 | TRBJ2-7
ATTLGEVGGKAF | TRBV12-3/TRBV12-4 | 12 | TRBJ1-1
SARDFIRTARHYGYT | TRBV20-1 | 15 | TRBJ1-2
ASSPTGPTYEQY | TRBV2 | 12 | TRBJ2-7
AISASTSGSTPGANVLT | TRBV10-3 | 17 | TRBJ2-6